The T cell receptor (beta chain) under discussion was sequenced for a study of blood T cell repertoires in COVID-19. Looking at the study overall: Acute-phase and convalescent COVID-19 samples originated in the United States, Italy and Spain.

Original handling: It was from reference gene primer amplification that nucleated cell counts were estimated. The repertoire was sequenced with immunoSEQ multiplex PCR; TCRdb's copy has only in-frame clones and lacks some. Clone size and V and J calls were adopted from that table, with D and trimming inferred from the DNA. The data contain roughly 200,000 clones, around 79% of them singletons. The germline V gene encodes CDR1 LNHDA and CDR2 SQIVND (reference sequence). Trimming removed 7 bases from V and 4 bases from J, with 14 bases in between. The CDR3 is made up of 14 amino acids. This sequence joins TRBV19 and TRBJ1-3; D gene ambiguous. The source material was peripheral blood. The clonotype originates from a woman in her thirties or forties with COVID-19, enrolled during active disease. CDR3 nucleotide sequence: TGTGCCAGTACCCCGGGGTCTGGGGGAAACACCATATATTTT. Protein product: CASTPGSGGNTIYF.